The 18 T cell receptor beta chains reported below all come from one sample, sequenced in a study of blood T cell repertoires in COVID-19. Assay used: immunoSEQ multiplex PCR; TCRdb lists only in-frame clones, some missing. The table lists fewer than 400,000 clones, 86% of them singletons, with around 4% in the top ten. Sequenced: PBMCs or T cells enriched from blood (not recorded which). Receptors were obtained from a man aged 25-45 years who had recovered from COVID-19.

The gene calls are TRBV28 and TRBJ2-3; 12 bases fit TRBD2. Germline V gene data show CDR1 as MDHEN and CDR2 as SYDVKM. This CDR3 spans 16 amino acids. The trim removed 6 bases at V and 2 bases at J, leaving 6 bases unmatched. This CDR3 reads CASSQTSGGLTDTQYF. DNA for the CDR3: TGTGCCAGCAGCCAAACTAGCGGGGGGCTCACAGATACGCAGTATTTT.

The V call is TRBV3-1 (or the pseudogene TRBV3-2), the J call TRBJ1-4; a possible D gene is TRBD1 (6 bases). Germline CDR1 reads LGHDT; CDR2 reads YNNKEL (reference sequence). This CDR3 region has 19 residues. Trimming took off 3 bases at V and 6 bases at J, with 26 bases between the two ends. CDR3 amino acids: CASSHPRGGLSNWDEKLFF. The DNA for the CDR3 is TGTGCCAGCAGCCACCCTAGGGGGGGCCTTAGCAACTGGGATGAAAAACTGTTTTTT.

The CDR3 loop is CASTAGAAKTGELFF. In DNA form, the CDR3 reads TGTGCCAGCACGGCCGGAGCGGCTAAAACCGGGGAGCTGTTTTTT. This chain connects TRBV2 to TRBJ2-2, with D tentatively TRBD2 (5 bases). The CDR3 is 15 residues long. Germline CDR1 SNHLY, CDR2 FYNNEI. V was clipped by 7 bases and J by 5 bases, with 17 bases between them.

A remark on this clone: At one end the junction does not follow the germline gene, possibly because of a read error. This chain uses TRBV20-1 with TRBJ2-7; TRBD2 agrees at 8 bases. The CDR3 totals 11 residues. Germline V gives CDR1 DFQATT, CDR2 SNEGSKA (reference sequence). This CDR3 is CSARSSGTESF. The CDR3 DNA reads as TGCAGTGCTAGGAGTAGCGGGACGGAGTCCTTC.

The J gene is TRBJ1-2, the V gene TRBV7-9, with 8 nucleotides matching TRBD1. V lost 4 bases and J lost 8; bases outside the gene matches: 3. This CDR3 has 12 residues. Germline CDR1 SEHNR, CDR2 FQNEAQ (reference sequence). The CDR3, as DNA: TGTGCCAGCAGCTCGGACAGGGCCGGCTACACCTTC. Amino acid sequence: CASSSDRAGYTF.

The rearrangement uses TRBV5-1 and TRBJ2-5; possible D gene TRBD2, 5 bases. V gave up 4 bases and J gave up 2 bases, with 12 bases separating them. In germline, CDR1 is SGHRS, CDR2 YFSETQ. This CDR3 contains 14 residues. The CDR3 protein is CASSPRAGQETQYF. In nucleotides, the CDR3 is TGCGCCAGCAGCCCGAGGGCAGGACAAGAGACCCAGTACTTC.

CDR3 sequence reads: CASSLGGRDSPLHF. The CDR3 coding sequence is TGTGCCAGCAGCTTAGGGGGGCGAGATTCACCCCTCCACTTT. The rearrangement links TRBV13 to TRBJ1-6; tentative D call: TRBD1 (5 bases). CDR3 size: 14 residues. Trimming stripped 0 bases from V and 8 bases from J, with 8 bases between. Germline loops: CDR1 PRHDT, CDR2 FYEKMQ (reference sequence).

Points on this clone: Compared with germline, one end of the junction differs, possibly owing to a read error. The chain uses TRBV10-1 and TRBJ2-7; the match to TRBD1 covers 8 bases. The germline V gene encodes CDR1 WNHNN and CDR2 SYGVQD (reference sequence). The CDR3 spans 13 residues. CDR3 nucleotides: TGCGCAAGCAAGGGGACAGGACCCTACGAGCAGTACTTC. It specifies CASKGTGPYEQYF.

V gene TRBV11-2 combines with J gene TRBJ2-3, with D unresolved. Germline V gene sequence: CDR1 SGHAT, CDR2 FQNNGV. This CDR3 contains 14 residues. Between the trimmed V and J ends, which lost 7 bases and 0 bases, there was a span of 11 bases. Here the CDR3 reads CASKPYSSTDTQYF. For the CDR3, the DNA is TGTGCCAGCAAGCCGTACTCTAGCACAGATACGCAGTATTTT. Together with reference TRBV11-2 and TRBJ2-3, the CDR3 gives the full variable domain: EAGVAQSPRYKIIEKRQSVAFWCNPISGHATLYWYQQILGQGPKLLIQFQNNGVVDDSQLPKDRFSAERLKGVDSTLKIQPAKLEDSAVYLCASKPYSSTDTQYFGPGTRLTVL.

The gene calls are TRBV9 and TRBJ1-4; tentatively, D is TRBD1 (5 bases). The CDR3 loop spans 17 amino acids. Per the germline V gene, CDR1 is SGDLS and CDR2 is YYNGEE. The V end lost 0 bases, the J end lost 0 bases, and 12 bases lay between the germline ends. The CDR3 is CASSVDGGTATNEKLFF. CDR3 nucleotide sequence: TGTGCCAGCAGCGTAGACGGGGGTACAGCAACTAATGAAAAACTGTTTTTT.

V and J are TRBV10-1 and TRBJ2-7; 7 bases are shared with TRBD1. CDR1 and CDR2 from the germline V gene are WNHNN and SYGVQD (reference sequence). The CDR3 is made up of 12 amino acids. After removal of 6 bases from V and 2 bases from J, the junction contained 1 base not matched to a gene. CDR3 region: CASSDRAYEQYF. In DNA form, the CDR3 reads TGCGCCAGCAGCGACAGGGCCTACGAGCAGTACTTC.

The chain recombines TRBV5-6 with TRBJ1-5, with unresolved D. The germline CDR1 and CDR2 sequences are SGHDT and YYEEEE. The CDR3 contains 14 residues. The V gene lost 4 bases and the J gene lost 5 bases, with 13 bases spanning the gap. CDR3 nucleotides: TGTGCCAGCAGCCAACGTTTTCGAGATCAGCCCCAGCATTTT. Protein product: CASSQRFRDQPQHF.

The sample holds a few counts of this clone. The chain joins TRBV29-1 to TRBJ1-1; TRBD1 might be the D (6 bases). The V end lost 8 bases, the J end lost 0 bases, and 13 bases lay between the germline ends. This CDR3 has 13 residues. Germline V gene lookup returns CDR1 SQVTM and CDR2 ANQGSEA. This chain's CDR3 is CSSLQGLNTEAFF. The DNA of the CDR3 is TGCAGCTCACTACAGGGTCTGAACACTGAAGCTTTCTTT.

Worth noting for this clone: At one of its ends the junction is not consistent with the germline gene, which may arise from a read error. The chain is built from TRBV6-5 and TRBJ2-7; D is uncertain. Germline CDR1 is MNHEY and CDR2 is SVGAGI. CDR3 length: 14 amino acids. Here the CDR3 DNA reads TGTGCCAGCAGTCCGTCAAGTGGCTCCCACGAGCAGTACTTC. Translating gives CASSPSSGSHEQYF.

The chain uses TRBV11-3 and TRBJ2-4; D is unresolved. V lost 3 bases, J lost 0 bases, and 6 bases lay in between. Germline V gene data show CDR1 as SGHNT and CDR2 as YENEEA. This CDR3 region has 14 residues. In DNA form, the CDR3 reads TGTGCCAGCAGCTTCTTCCGAGCCAAAAACATTCAGTACTTC. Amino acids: CASSFFRAKNIQYF. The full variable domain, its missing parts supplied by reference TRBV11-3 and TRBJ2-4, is EAGVVQSPRYKIIEKKQPVAFWCNPISGHNTLYWYLQNLGQGPELLIRYENEEAVDDSQLPKDRFSAERLKGVDSTLKIQPAELGDSAVYLCASSFFRAKNIQYFGAGTRLSVL.

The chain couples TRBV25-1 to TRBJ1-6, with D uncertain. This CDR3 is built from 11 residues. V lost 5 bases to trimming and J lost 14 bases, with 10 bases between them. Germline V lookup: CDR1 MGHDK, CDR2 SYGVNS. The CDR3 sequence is CASSPGASLHF. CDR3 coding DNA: TGTGCCAGCAGTCCAGGCGCTTCCCTCCACTTT.

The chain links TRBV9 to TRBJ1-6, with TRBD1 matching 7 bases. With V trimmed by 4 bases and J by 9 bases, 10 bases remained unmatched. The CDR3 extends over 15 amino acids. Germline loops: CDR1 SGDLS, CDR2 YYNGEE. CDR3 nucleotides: TGTGCCAGCAGCCCCGACTCACAGGGGATTTCACCCCTCCACTTT. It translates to CASSPDSQGISPLHF.

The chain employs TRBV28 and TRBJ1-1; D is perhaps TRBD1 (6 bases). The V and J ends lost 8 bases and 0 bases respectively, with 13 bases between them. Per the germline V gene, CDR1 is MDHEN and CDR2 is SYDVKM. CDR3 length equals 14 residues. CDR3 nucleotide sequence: TGTGCCAGCGCCCCGGGACATTTGAACACTGAAGCTTTCTTT. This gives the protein CASAPGHLNTEAFF.